This TCR beta chain is drawn from a study of T-cell memory formation after mild COVID-19. A remark on this clonotype: Its antigen is still unknown.

Study results and limitations: Cross-reactive memory appears to have joined, as suggested by some responding clones showing up in pre-infection memory. Day 37-peaking second-wave clones had unconfirmed SARS-CoV-2 specificity. CD4+ contracting clones lay mainly in CM and EM, CD8+ ones in EMRA.

Each CDR3 protein is one row after TCRdb ran MiXCR on the 5' RACE reads. The table records about 190,000 distinct CDR3 sequences, around 16% of them present only once. The CDR3 is made up of 17 amino acids. CDR1 is LNHDA, CDR2 SQIVND, per germline (reference sequence). V lost 4 bases to trimming and J lost 3 bases, with 21 bases between them. This TCR derives from an adult woman who had mild COVID-19 (a few samples of this study predate the infection). Cell type and time point are not known. The chain is built from TRBV19 and TRBJ1-1; D call uncertain. The sample taken for sequencing was PBMCs or a T cell subset sorted from them (not recorded which). The CDR3 loop reads CASSTNRPTVADTEAFF. The CDR3 nucleotides read TGTGCCAGTAGTACCAACCGTCCTACAGTGGCTGACACTGAAGCTTTCTTT.